Below, 31 T cell receptor beta chains from the same sample are listed, as sequenced in a study of tumor and adjacent non-tumor tissue in lung cancer. TCRbeta libraries were built with three rounds of nested PCR, modified from ARM-PCR. A single record per CDR3 protein comes from TCRdb applying MiXCR to the multiplex PCR reads. The data contain roughly 82,000 distinct CDR3 sequences, around 80% of them singletons. This sample's RNA came from whole unsorted tissue. This non-tumor lung sample came from over 3 cm beyond the tumor edge. Sequences were obtained from distant non-tumor lung tissue. These receptor sequences come from a woman aged 50 to 60 with non-small cell lung cancer.

Worth noting for this clonotype: One end of the junction is discordant with germline, which a read error may explain. The chain links TRBV4-2 to TRBJ2-7, with 8 bases aligning to TRBD1. CDR3 length equals 15 residues. Germline assignment: CDR1 LGHNA and CDR2 YNFKEQ. CDR3 nucleotides: TGTACCAGCAGCCAAGCCCCGCAGGGGGCCTACAAGCAGTACTTC. This gives the protein CTSSQAPQGAYKQYF.

This clonotype was observed a handful of times. This clone may be a read error of a much larger clone one base away. V gene TRBV7-8 combines with J gene TRBJ2-3, with 8 bases that match TRBD2. Germline V gene lookup returns CDR1 SGHVS and CDR2 FQNEAQ. V dropped 6 bases and J dropped 3; count of bases not matched to a gene: 14. CDR3 size: 17 residues. The CDR3 reads CASRSIEREHRTDTQYF. The CDR3 region has the DNA TGTGCCAGCAGGTCGATCGAGCGGGAGCATAGGACAGATACGCAGTATTTT.

This clonotype was found once. A single base separates this from a much larger clone, so it may be a read error. The gene calls are TRBV28 and TRBJ2-1; 10 bases match TRBD2. The CDR3 runs to 13 residues. After removal of 10 bases from V and 7 bases from J, the junction contained 7 bases not matched to a gene. Per the germline V gene, CDR1 is MDHEN and CDR2 is SYDVKM. The CDR3 region is CAISGTSVNEQFF. The CDR3 DNA sequence: TGTGCCATTAGCGGGACTAGCGTTAATGAGCAGTTCTTC.

This chain joins TRBV5-5 and TRBJ2-7, with TRBD1 as a possible D gene (5 bases). The CDR3 has 14 residues. Trimming left V 3 bases short and J 0 bases short, with 10 bases between. Per the germline V gene, CDR1 is SGHKS and CDR2 is YYEKEE (reference sequence). As DNA, the CDR3 is TGTGCCAGCAGCTGGACAATTTACTCCTACGAGCAGTACTTC. As protein: CASSWTIYSYEQYF. Variable domain in full (rest from reference TRBV5-5 and TRBJ2-7): DAGVTQSPTHLIKTRGQQVTLRCSPISGHKSVSWYQQVLGQGPQFIFQYYEKEERGRGNFPDRFSARQFPNYSSELNVNALLLGDSALYLCASSWTIYSYEQYFGPGTRLTVT.

About this clonotype itself: Because it lacks the conserved phenylalanine or tryptophan at the end, this CDR3 is likely a read error. The gene calls are TRBV11-2 and TRBJ2-7; possible D gene TRBD2, 5 bases. Per germline, CDR1 SGHAT and CDR2 FQNNGV. The CDR3 covers 14 residues. V was clipped by 9 bases and J by 7 bases, with 22 bases between them. As DNA, the CDR3 is TGTGCCAGTAGACTACTCCCGACATCGGAAGAGCAGTACCTC. Its translation: CASRLLPTSEEQYL.

This chain joins TRBV30 and TRBJ1-2, with D hard to call. This CDR3 is built from 15 residues. The ends were cut back, 5 bases at V and 4 bases at J, with 20 bases in the middle. The germline CDR1 and CDR2 sequences are GTSNPN and SVGIG (reference sequence). The CDR3 loop is CAWARGFPLGYGYTF. The CDR3, as DNA: TGTGCCTGGGCTCGGGGATTCCCACTTGGCTATGGCTACACCTTC.

The V gene is TRBV11-2, the J gene TRBJ1-1; weak D call: TRBD1 (6 bases). V lost 0 bases and J lost 10, with 18 bases in between. CDR3 size: 15 residues. CDR1 and CDR2 (germline): SGHAT, FQNNGV. CDR3: CASSLEPGANTGAFF. The DNA of the CDR3 is TGTGCCAGCAGCTTAGAACCGGGGGCGAACACCGGAGCTTTCTTT.

On this clonotype: Germline is not matched at one junction end, which may reflect a read error. J is TRBJ2-7 and V is TRBV11-1; a possible D gene is TRBD1 (6 bases). The germline CDR1 and CDR2 sequences are SGHAT and FQDESV (reference sequence). There are 14 residues in the CDR3. This CDR3 is CVSSSQRQAHEQYF. CDR3 nucleotide sequence: TGTGTCAGCAGCTCCCAAAGACAGGCCCACGAGCAATACTTC.

Points on this clonotype: A read error may account for a junction end that differs from germline. This rearrangement joins TRBV20-1 to TRBJ2-3; possibly TRBD1 for D (5 bases). There are 14 residues in the CDR3. CDR1 is DFQATT, CDR2 SNEGSKA, per germline (reference sequence). CDR3 sequence reads: CSAPEPWGTDTRYF. As DNA, the CDR3 is TGCAGTGCTCCCGAGCCCTGGGGCACAGATACGCGGTATTTT.

Details on this clonotype: The germline gene is not matched at one end of the junction; a read error may be the cause. This chain uses TRBV11-2 with TRBJ2-7; 7 nucleotides align to TRBD1. The CDR3 extends over 15 amino acids. The germline gives CDR1 SGHAT, CDR2 FQNNGV. CDR3 sequence reads: CASSPRTGGGREHYF. The CDR3 region has the DNA TGTGCCAGCAGCCCACGGACAGGAGGAGGTCGCGAGCATTACTTC.

Remarks on this clonotype: No conserved phenylalanine or tryptophan is present at the end of the CDR3, so a read error is the likely explanation. The V and J genes are TRBV10-1 and TRBJ2-5; D remains unclear. The CDR3 length is 12 residues. Germline CDR1 is WNHNN and CDR2 is SYGVQD (reference sequence). V gave up 3 bases and J gave up 3 bases, with 5 bases separating them. In DNA, the CDR3 is TGCGCCAGCAGTGATGGGGAAGAGACCCAGTACTTA. It codes for CASSDGEETQYL.

In the case of this clonotype: A much more abundant neighbour one base away suggests this may be a read error. The gene calls are TRBV24-1 and TRBJ2-3; tentatively, D is TRBD1 (6 bases). Germline CDR1 reads KGHDR; CDR2 reads SFDVKD. V shed 3 bases and J shed 3 bases, with 18 bases lying between them. CDR3 length: 17 amino acids. The CDR3 nucleotides are TGTGCCACCAGTGATGTTCTGTCCGGGACACCTACAGATACGCAGTATTTT. Amino acids: CATSDVLSGTPTDTQYF.

By share, this clonotype counts as medium-sized (0.01 to 0.1%). The chain combines TRBV11-2 with TRBJ2-1; TRBD2 matches at 9 bases. This CDR3 is 14 amino acids long. J was trimmed by 12 bases and V by 0 bases; bases with no gene match: 6. Germline-derived CDR1 and CDR2 are SGHAT and FQNNGV. Here the CDR3 DNA reads TGTGCCAGCAGCTTAGATTCGGGGACTAGCCGGCAGTTCTTC. Translating gives CASSLDSGTSRQFF.

This clonotype was seen more than once but under ten times. This may arise from a read error, as a much more abundant clone is one base away. This sequence joins TRBV12-3 or TRBV12-4 and TRBJ1-5, with no clear D. This CDR3 contains 13 residues. The CDR3 region has the DNA TGTGCCAGCAGTTTGGGGAACAATCAGTCCCAGCATTTT. Translating it yields CASSLGNNQSQHF.

Notes on this clonotype: At one boundary the junction diverges from the germline segment, which might be a read error. The V and J genes are TRBV11-2 and TRBJ2-7; TRBD1 matches at 7 bases. This CDR3 region has 14 residues. Germline V CDR1 and CDR2: SGHAT, FQNNGV. CDR3 in DNA: TGTGTCAGCAGCTTTCGACAGGGAACACACGAGCAGTACTTC. Translated, it gives CVSSFRQGTHEQYF.

J is TRBJ2-5 and V is TRBV29-1, with a possible D match to TRBD2 (7 bases). V lost 6 bases and J 9 bases, leaving 29 bases between the germline ends. CDR1 and CDR2 from the germline V gene are SQVTM and ANQGSEA. This CDR3 has 16 residues. CDR3 amino acids: CSVPSSGTSDGEAQYF. The CDR3 DNA reads TGCAGCGTCCCCTCCAGCGGGACATCAGATGGAGAAGCCCAGTACTTC.

On this clonotype itself: A read error may produce the germline difference seen at one junction end. V is TRBV6-2 or TRBV6-3 and J is TRBJ2-5; a weak D match, TRBD1 (5 bases). The germline CDR1 and CDR2 sequences are MNHEY and SVGEGT. The CDR3 has 13 residues. Written as DNA, the CDR3 is TGTGCCAGCACGCTAGGACATTTGGAGACCCAGTGCTTC. Translation: CASTLGHLETQCF.

Points on this clonotype: At one end the junction does not follow the germline gene, possibly because of a read error. The CDR3: CAISSYYEQYF. CDR3 DNA: TGTGCCATCAGTTCCTACTATGAGCAGTACTTC. This sequence joins TRBV12-3 or TRBV12-4 and TRBJ2-7; D remains ambiguous. This CDR3 is built from 11 residues.

This clonotype occurred a few times. This chain connects TRBV6-1 to TRBJ2-2; D uncertain. V was trimmed by 7 bases and J by 1 base, leaving 13 bases between them. The CDR3 loop spans 15 amino acids. Germline CDR1 is MNHNS and CDR2 is SASEGT. The CDR3 region has the DNA TGTGCCAGCAATGAGTTGGCGTGGAACACCGGGGAGCTGTTTTTT. Translating it yields CASNELAWNTGELFF.

On this clonotype itself: A read error may account for a junction end that differs from germline. The gene calls are TRBV28 and TRBJ1-5, with D possibly being TRBD1 (5 bases). Germline CDR1 MDHEN, CDR2 SYDVKM. This CDR3 is 15 amino acids long. The CDR3 sequence: CASSSTWRGNQLQHF. As DNA, the CDR3 is TGTGCCAGCTCCTCCACGTGGAGGGGCAATCAGCTCCAGCATTTT.

With respect to this clonotype: This may come from a read error, since a much larger clone is one base off. V and J are TRBV19 and TRBJ2-1; unclear D gene. The CDR3 sequence is 13 residues long. CDR1 LNHDA and CDR2 SQIVND come from the germline V gene (reference sequence). In DNA, the CDR3 is TGTGCCAGTAGTAGAGCTAGAGGCCATGAGCAGTTATTC. It is translated as CASSRARGHEQLF.

As to this clonotype: The CDR3 ends on some other residue instead of the conserved phenylalanine or tryptophan, so this is likely a read error. The chain uses TRBV29-1 and TRBJ2-7; tentatively, D is TRBD1 or TRBD2 (5 bases each). The CDR3 runs to 13 residues. Germline assignment: CDR1 SQVTM and CDR2 ANQGSEA. The V end was cut by 6 bases, the J end by 2 bases, with 14 bases between. CDR3: CSVNYRDPYEQYL. CDR3 in DNA: TGCAGCGTAAACTATCGGGACCCCTACGAGCAGTACTTG.

In its sample, this clonotype was seen many times. J is TRBJ2-7 and V is TRBV6-1; D is ambiguous. The V gene's germline CDR1 is MNHNS and CDR2 SASEGT. Trimming cost V 1 base and J 0 bases, with 10 bases left between them. The CDR3 has 15 amino acids. The DNA for the CDR3 is TGTGCCAGCAGTGAAGACTCGAGGAGCTCCTACGAGCAGTACTTC. Translating it yields CASSEDSRSSYEQYF.

About this clonotype itself: The germline gene is not matched at one end of the junction; a read error may be the cause. The chain joins TRBV6-6 to TRBJ2-3, with 8 bases that match TRBD2. This CDR3 spans 14 amino acids. The germline V gene has CDR1 MNHNY and CDR2 SVGAGI (reference sequence). This CDR3 reads CARRRLASTDTQYF. In DNA form, the CDR3 reads TGTGCCAGGAGAAGACTAGCGAGCACAGATACCCAGTATTTT.

On this clonotype: One end of the junction is discordant with germline, which a read error may explain. The rearrangement links TRBV29-1 to TRBJ1-1; D is unresolved. Germline CDR1 reads SQVTM; CDR2 reads ANQGSEA. The CDR3 runs 13 residues. CDR3 nucleotide sequence: TGCAGCGTTGAGAAGGAGATGAACACTGGAGCTTTCTTT. It translates to CSVEKEMNTGAFF.

This clonotype was seen many times. The chain links TRBV29-1 to TRBJ2-1; TRBD2 matches at 7 bases. Germline assignment: CDR1 SQVTM and CDR2 ANQGSEA. The V gene end was trimmed by 5 bases and the J gene end by 0 bases; junction bases not matched to a gene: 13. The CDR3 is made up of 17 amino acids. Written as DNA, the CDR3 is TGCAGCGTTTTAGGCGGGCGGGGGATGAGCTCCTACAATGAGCAGTTCTTC. This codes for CSVLGGRGMSSYNEQFF.

This clonotype showed up many times. The CDR3 DNA sequence: TGTGCCAGCAGCTTAAGGGGGCCAGAGGAGACCCAGTACTTC. Translating it yields CASSLRGPEETQYF. The chain carries TRBV7-9 and TRBJ2-5; 7 nucleotides match TRBD1. The V gene's germline CDR1 is SEHNR and CDR2 FQNEAQ (reference sequence). CDR3 length: 14 residues. The J segment lost 5 bases and the V segment lost 2 bases, leaving 5 bases of the junction unmatched.

Details on this clonotype: The final CDR3 position lacks the conserved phenylalanine or tryptophan, pointing to a likely read error. CDR3 region: CASSQDQSRAKEKLFS. In nucleotides, the CDR3 is TGTGCCAGCAGCCAAGATCAGAGCAGGGCCAAGGAAAAACTGTTTTCT. This chain uses TRBV4-2 with TRBJ1-4; the D gene is possibly TRBD1 (5 bases). Deletions cut 0 bases from V and 8 bases from J, with 16 bases between. Germline-derived CDR1 and CDR2 are LGHNA and YNFKEQ. CDR3 size: 16 residues.

This clonotype has just a few counts. This sequence may be a read error, since a much larger clone differs from it by one base. The rearrangement links TRBV20-1 to TRBJ2-5, with D maybe TRBD1 (6 bases). This CDR3 has 12 residues. Germline V CDR1 and CDR2: DFQATT, SNEGSKA (reference sequence). This CDR3 reads CSVIRDKEIQYF. In DNA form, the CDR3 reads TGCAGTGTTATCCGGGACAAAGAGATCCAGTACTTC.

This chain links TRBV12-3 or TRBV12-4 with TRBJ1-1, with D perhaps TRBD1 (5 bases). V was shortened by 5 bases and J by 1 base, with 11 bases between the two germline ends. There are 14 residues in the CDR3. The CDR3 DNA sequence: TGTGCCAGCAGTGTCCGACAGCGGAACACTGAAGCTTTCTTT. The encoded protein is CASSVRQRNTEAFF.

This clonotype was counted a few times. A read error may be the cause here, since a much bigger clone is one base away. The chain has TRBV7-9 and TRBJ1-1, with TRBD1 matching 9 bases. The germline CDR1 and CDR2 sequences are SEHNR and FQNEAQ (reference sequence). The CDR3 is made up of 15 amino acids. J lost 0 bases, V lost 4 bases, and 3 bases had no gene match. CDR3: CASSSRTGVNTEAFF. DNA of the CDR3: TGTGCCAGCAGCTCAAGGACAGGGGTGAACACTGAAGCTTTCTTT. Full variable domain (outside the CDR3, taken from reference TRBV7-9 and TRBJ1-1): DTGVSQNPRHKITKRGQNVTFRCDPISEHNRLYWYRQTLGQGPEFLTYFQNEAQLEKSRLLSDRFSAERPKGSFSTLEIQRTEQGDSAMYLCASSSRTGVNTEAFFGQGTRLTVV.